One sample yielded the 8 T cell receptor beta chains listed below, sequenced in a study of T cell changes during pregnancy in multiple sclerosis (dated by TCRdb to about 2019). Library preparation used the immunoSEQ multiplex PCR assay. In TCRdb, the immuneACCESS table is reduced to in-frame sequences with V and J assigned. These tables do not hold every clone; where another copy was compared, an unresolved V gene accounts for under half, and the others remain unexplained. This sample lists over 50,000 clones; around 91% were detected once. In total, the top ten clones hold roughly 1.8% of the sample. The input for sequencing was peripheral blood, taken after pregnancy. These receptors were collected from a female donor with multiple sclerosis, enrolled in a pregnancy study.

V and J are TRBV28 and TRBJ1-2, with a possible D match to TRBD1 (5 bases). Trimming took off 1 base at V and 5 bases at J, with 8 bases between the two ends. Per the germline V gene, CDR1 is MDHEN and CDR2 is SYDVKM. This CDR3 has 13 amino acids. The DNA for the CDR3 is TGTGCCAGCAGTTTATCGGGACTGTATGGCTACACCTTC. It encodes CASSLSGLYGYTF.

This chain joins TRBV30 and TRBJ2-4; 11 positions agree with TRBD2. Germline CDR1 reads GTSNPN; CDR2 reads SVGIG (reference sequence). V gave up 4 bases and J gave up 1 base; unmatched junction bases: 9. The CDR3 is made up of 17 amino acids. This CDR3 reads CAWILLAGGRAKNIQYF. CDR3 bases: TGTGCCTGGATTCTTCTAGCGGGGGGTCGGGCCAAAAACATTCAGTACTTC.

In its sample, this clone was seen once. The V call is TRBV7-2, the J call TRBJ2-3; D possibly corresponds to TRBD2 (6 bases). In germline, CDR1 is SGHTA, CDR2 FQGNSA. There are 13 residues in the CDR3. With 3 bases removed from V and 10 bases from J, the gap between germline ends came to 14 bases. The CDR3 bases are TGTGCCAGCAGCTTGTCGGCTAGCGTCGCGCAGTATTTT. It specifies CASSLSASVAQYF.

This clone was recorded once. J is TRBJ2-1 and V is TRBV10-3; TRBD2 matches 10 bases. The V segment lost 5 bases and the J segment 2 bases; nucleotides outside the gene matches: 3. The CDR3 length is 15 residues. Germline V CDR1 and CDR2: ENHRY, SYGVKD. The DNA of the CDR3 is TGTGCCATCAGTCCCGGGACTAGCGCCTACAATGAGCAGTTCTTC. Protein: CAISPGTSAYNEQFF.

This rearrangement joins TRBV13 to TRBJ2-1, with 12 bases lining up with TRBD1. V lost 4 bases to trimming and J lost 7 bases; unmatched junction nucleotides: 8. From germline, CDR1 is PRHDT and CDR2 FYEKMQ (reference sequence). The CDR3 has 16 amino acids. For the CDR3, the DNA is TGTGCCAGCAGCTCACCGGGACAGGGGGCGAGGAATGAGCAGTTCTTC. Residues: CASSSPGQGARNEQFF.

The J gene is TRBJ1-1, the V gene TRBV7-9; D gene unclear. Germline CDR1 SEHNR, CDR2 FQNEAQ (reference sequence). There are 13 residues in the CDR3. The V gene lost 6 bases and the J gene lost 7 bases, with 15 bases spanning the gap. The CDR3 nucleotides are TGTGCCAGCAGTTACATCGGGAGCGTTGAAGCTTTCTTT. This gives the protein CASSYIGSVEAFF.

This chain uses TRBV5-1 with TRBJ1-6, with a possible D match to TRBD1 (6 bases). Trimming took off 0 bases at V and 10 bases at J, with 20 bases between the two ends. Germline V gene sequence: CDR1 SGHRS, CDR2 YFSETQ. The CDR3 contains 17 residues. Here the CDR3 reads CASSLDFGGQGGSPLHF. In DNA form, the CDR3 reads TGCGCCAGCAGCTTGGATTTCGGGGGGCAGGGAGGGTCACCCCTCCACTTT. The variable domain in full, completed from reference TRBV5-1 and TRBJ1-6, reads KAGVTQTPRYLIKTRGQQVTLSCSPISGHRSVSWYQQTPGQGLQFLFEYFSETQRNKGNFPGRFSGRQFSNSRSEMNVSTLELGDSALYLCASSLDFGGQGGSPLHFGNGTRLTVT.

The chain has TRBV18 and TRBJ2-7; D is ambiguous. The germline gives CDR1 KGHSH, CDR2 LQKENI. Trimming removed 5 bases from V and 1 base from J, with 12 bases in between. The CDR3 runs to 14 residues. CDR3 in amino acids: CASSSNGPSYEQYF. The CDR3 region has the DNA TGTGCCAGCTCATCGAACGGTCCATCCTACGAGCAGTACTTC.